This TCR beta chain comes out of a study of regulatory T cells in long-lasting Graves disease. General study findings and limits: Exclusively peripheral blood, rather than thyroid tissue, was studied.

The authors built TCR beta libraries using iRepertoire HTBI primers and Arm-PCR of CDR3 regions. Study processing details: 60 to 65 TRBV and 12 to 15 TRBJ segments were identified across samples. TCRdb analysed the multiplex PCR reads with MiXCR anew, one entry per CDR3 protein. For this entry, the V and J calls and clone size follow TCRdb and not the study's own pipeline. The sample holds under 300,000 distinct CDR3 sequences, around 18% seen once. Trimming removed 3 bases at V and 6 bases at J, with 8 bases between. This CDR3 region has 13 residues. CDR1 WNHNN and CDR2 SYGVQD come from the germline V gene (reference sequence). Described time point: newly diagnosed GD, antithyroid drugs for less than 3 months. PBMC-derived RNA was used for the TCR library. This clonotype showed up many times. The antigen is undetermined. The same data also went into a second study, on T cells in Graves' hyperthyroidism and ophthalmopathy. That report notes: Most clonotypes expanded in thyroid above 0.001 were likewise present in blood. Separation of ophthalmopathy from stable hyperthyroidism was achieved by a 13 V-J model.

The material was peripheral blood mononuclear cells (PBMCs), obtained at new diagnosis, from a patient treated with antithyroid drugs. This receptor was identified in a woman younger than 45 with Graves disease. V gene TRBV10-1 combines with J gene TRBJ2-2; no firm D call. CDR3 amino acids: CASSELVPGELFF. Here the CDR3 DNA reads TGCGCCAGCAGTGAACTGGTTCCCGGGGAGCTGTTTTTT.